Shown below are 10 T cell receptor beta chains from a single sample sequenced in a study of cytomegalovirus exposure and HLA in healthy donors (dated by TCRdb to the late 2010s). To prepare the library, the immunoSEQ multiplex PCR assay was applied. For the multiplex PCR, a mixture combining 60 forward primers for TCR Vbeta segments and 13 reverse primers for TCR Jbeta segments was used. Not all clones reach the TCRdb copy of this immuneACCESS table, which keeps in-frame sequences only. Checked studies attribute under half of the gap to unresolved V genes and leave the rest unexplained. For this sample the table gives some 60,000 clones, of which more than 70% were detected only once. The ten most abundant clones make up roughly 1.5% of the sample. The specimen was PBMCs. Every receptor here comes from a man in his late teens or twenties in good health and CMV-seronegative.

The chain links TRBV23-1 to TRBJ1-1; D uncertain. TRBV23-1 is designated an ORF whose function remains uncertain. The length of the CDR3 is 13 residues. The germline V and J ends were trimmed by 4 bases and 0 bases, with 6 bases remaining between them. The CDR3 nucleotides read TGCGCCAGCAGTCGAGGGATGAACACTGAAGCTTTCTTT. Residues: CASSRGMNTEAFF.

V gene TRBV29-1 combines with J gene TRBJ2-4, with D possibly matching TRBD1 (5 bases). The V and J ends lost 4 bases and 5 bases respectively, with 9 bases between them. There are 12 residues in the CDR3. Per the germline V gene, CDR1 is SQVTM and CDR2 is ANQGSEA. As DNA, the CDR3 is TGCAGCGTTGGGCTAGGGGAAAACATTCAGTACTTC. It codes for CSVGLGENIQYF.

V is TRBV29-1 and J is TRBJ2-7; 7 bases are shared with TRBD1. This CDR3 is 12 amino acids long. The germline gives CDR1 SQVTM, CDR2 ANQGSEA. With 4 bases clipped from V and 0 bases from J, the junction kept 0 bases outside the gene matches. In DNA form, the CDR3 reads TGCAGCGTTGGACAGGGCTCCTACGAGCAGTACTTC. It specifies CSVGQGSYEQYF.

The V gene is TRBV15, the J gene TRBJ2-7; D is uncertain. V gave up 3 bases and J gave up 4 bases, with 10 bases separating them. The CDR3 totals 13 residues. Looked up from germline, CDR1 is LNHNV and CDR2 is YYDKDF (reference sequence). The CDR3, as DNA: TGTGCCACCAGCAGCGGAAACAGTTACGAGCAGTACTTC. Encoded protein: CATSSGNSYEQYF. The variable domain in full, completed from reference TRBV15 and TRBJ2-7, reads DAMVIQNPRYQVTQFGKPVTLSCSQTLNHNVMYWYQQKSSQAPKLLFHYYDKDFNNEADTPDNFQSRRPNTSFCFLDIRSPGLGDTAMYLCATSSGNSYEQYFGPGTRLTVT.

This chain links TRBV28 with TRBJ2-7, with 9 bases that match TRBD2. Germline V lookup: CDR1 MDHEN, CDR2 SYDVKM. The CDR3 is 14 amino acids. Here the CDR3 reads CAHAGGPSSYEQYF. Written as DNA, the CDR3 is TGTGCACATGCGGGGGGGCCCAGCTCCTACGAGCAGTACTTC. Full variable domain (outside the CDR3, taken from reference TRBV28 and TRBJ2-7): DVKVTQSSRYLVKRTGEKVFLECVQDMDHENMFWYRQDPGLGLRLIYFSYDVKMKEKGDIPEGYSVSREKKERFSLILESASTNQTSMYLCAHAGGPSSYEQYFGPGTRLTVT.

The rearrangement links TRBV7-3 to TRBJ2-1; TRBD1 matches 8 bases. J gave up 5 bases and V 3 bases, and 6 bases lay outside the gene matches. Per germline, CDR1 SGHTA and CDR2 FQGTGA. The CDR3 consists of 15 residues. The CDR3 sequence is CASSFLGQGHNEQFF. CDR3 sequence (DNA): TGTGCCAGCAGCTTTCTAGGACAGGGACACAATGAGCAGTTCTTC. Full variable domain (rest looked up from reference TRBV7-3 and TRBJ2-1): GAGVSQTPSNKVTEKGKYVELRCDPISGHTALYWYRQSLGQGPEFLIYFQGTGAADDSGLPNDRFFAVRPEGSVSTLKIQRTERGDSAVYLCASSFLGQGHNEQFFGPGTRLTVL.

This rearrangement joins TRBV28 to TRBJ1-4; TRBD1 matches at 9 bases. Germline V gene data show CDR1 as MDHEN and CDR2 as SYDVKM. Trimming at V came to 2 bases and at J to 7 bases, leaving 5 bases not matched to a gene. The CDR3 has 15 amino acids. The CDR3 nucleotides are TGTGCCAGCAGTTTAACCGGGACAGGGACTGAAAAACTGTTTTTT. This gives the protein CASSLTGTGTEKLFF.

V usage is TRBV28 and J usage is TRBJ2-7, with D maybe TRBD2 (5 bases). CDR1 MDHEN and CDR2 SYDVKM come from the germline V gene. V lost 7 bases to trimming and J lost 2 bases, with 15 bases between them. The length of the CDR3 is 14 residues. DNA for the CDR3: TGTGCCAGCATTTCAGGAGGCGGTACCTACGAGCAGTACTTC. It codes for CASISGGGTYEQYF.

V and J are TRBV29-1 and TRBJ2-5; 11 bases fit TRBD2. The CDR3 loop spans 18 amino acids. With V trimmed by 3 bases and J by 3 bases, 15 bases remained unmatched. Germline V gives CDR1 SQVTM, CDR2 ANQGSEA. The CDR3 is CSVDSRGTSGSKEETQYF. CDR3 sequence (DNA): TGCAGCGTTGATTCAAGGGGGACTAGCGGTTCTAAGGAAGAGACCCAGTACTTC.

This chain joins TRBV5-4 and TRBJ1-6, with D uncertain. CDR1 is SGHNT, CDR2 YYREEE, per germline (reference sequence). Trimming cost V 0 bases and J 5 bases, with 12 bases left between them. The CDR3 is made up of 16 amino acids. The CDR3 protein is CASSLGNPRDNSPLHF. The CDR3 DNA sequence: TGTGCCAGCAGCTTGGGCAATCCCCGGGATAATTCACCCCTCCACTTT.